The text below deals with one TCR beta chain. The target antigen is unknown. These data originate in a study of cytomegalovirus exposure and HLA in healthy donors. Study conclusions and caveats: CMV serostatus was the only recorded immune exposure for donors. A later analysis by the authors found several of the most significant clusters apparently linked to common viral pathogens. Sequence variants that were highly shared formed a cluster that was likely a sequencing artifact. Accurate prediction of HLA-A and HLA-B alleles (for most subjects) was reportedly achieved from TCR beta sequences.

PCR primers comprised 60 Vbeta and 13 Jbeta primers. Measured with immunoSEQ multiplex PCR; TCRdb has only the in-frame clones, and not every one. The sample has 95,000 to 110,000 clones, around 79% seen once; the top ten hold roughly 4%. The junction had 3 bases not matched to a gene; V was cut back by 4 bases and J by 0 bases. This CDR3 region has 14 residues. Germline V gives CDR1 SGHNT, CDR2 YYREEE (reference sequence). Source material: PBMCs. This TCR was recovered from a man aged 45-65 years in good health and CMV-seropositive. The chain links TRBV5-4 to TRBJ2-7; 8 bases line up with TRBD2. The CDR3 nucleotides read TGTGCCAGCAGCCACACTAGCGGCTCCTACGAGCAGTACTTC. Amino acids: CASSHTSGSYEQYF.